The next 22 T cell receptor beta chains were all read from a single sample in a study of cytomegalovirus exposure and HLA in healthy donors. PCR amplification relied on 60 Vbeta primers (plus 13 Jbeta primers). Sequenced by immunoSEQ multiplex PCR; TCRdb stores in-frame clones only, minus some. The data show about 180,000 clones, around 82% seen once. Material: PBMCs. Every receptor here comes from a man aged 25-45 years in good health and CMV-seronegative.

The chain links TRBV7-9 to TRBJ1-2; the D gene is possibly TRBD1 (6 bases). Per germline, CDR1 SEHNR and CDR2 FQNEAQ (reference sequence). Trimming left V 7 bases short and J 1 base short, with 10 bases between. CDR3 size: 13 residues. DNA for the CDR3: TGTGCCAGCACCAGGGACAATAACTATGGCTACACCTTC. This encodes CASTRDNNYGYTF.

The chain combines TRBV5-4 with TRBJ1-1; 7 bases are a match to TRBD1. Per the germline V gene, CDR1 is SGHNT and CDR2 is YYREEE (reference sequence). With 3 bases clipped from V and 0 bases from J, the junction kept 5 bases outside the gene matches. This CDR3 comprises 15 residues. The CDR3 coding sequence is TGTGCCAGCAGCTGGAAGGGGGCAGTGAACACTGAAGCTTTCTTT. Protein sequence: CASSWKGAVNTEAFF.

The rearrangement links TRBV7-9 to TRBJ1-1; D is ambiguous. The CDR3 runs 14 residues. The ends were cut back, 0 bases at V and 4 bases at J, with 9 bases in the middle. The V gene's germline CDR1 is SEHNR and CDR2 FQNEAQ (reference sequence). The CDR3 sequence: CASSLAREGTEAFF. DNA of the CDR3: TGTGCCAGCAGCTTAGCGAGGGAAGGCACTGAAGCTTTCTTT.

The chain's CDR3 is CAIRQGGGTEAFF. DNA for the CDR3: TGTGCCATCAGACAGGGGGGTGGTACTGAAGCTTTCTTT. The chain combines TRBV10-3 with TRBJ1-1, with 8 bases aligning to TRBD1. Germline values: CDR1 ENHRY, CDR2 SYGVKD. With 6 bases clipped from V and 5 bases from J, the junction kept 5 bases outside the gene matches. This CDR3 spans 13 amino acids.

This clone was recorded only once. The chain is built from TRBV10-2 and TRBJ1-3; unclear D gene. V was shortened by 5 bases and J by 1 base, with 3 bases between the two germline ends. From germline, CDR1 is WSHSY and CDR2 SAAADI. The CDR3 sequence is 12 residues long. The CDR3 sequence is CASSRSGNTIYF. DNA for the CDR3: TGCGCCAGCAGTCGGTCTGGAAACACCATATATTTT.

This chain uses TRBV2 with TRBJ2-1; 11 nucleotides line up with TRBD2. V shed 6 bases, J shed 8 bases, and the junction held 9 bases outside the gene matches. CDR1 and CDR2 from the germline V gene are SNHLY and FYNNEI. The CDR3 loop spans 15 amino acids. The CDR3 protein is CASSGGLAEGDEQFF. DNA for the CDR3: TGTGCCAGCAGCGGGGGACTAGCGGAGGGGGATGAGCAGTTCTTC. Full variable domain (rest looked up from reference TRBV2 and TRBJ2-1): EPEVTQTPSHQVTQMGQEVILRCVPISNHLYFYWYRQILGQKVEFLVSFYNNEISEKSEIFDDQFSVERPDGSNFTLKIRSTKLEDSAMYFCASSGGLAEGDEQFFGPGTRLTVL.

This clone was seen only a few times. The chain has TRBV6-5 and TRBJ1-3; D remains ambiguous. The V end lost 7 bases, the J end lost 1 base, and 5 bases lay between the germline ends. CDR1 is MNHEY and CDR2 is SVGAGI in the germline V gene. CDR3 size: 12 residues. The CDR3 bases are TGTGCCAGCATTAGATCTGGAAACACCATATATTTT. Its protein product is CASIRSGNTIYF.

The genes are TRBV12-2 and TRBJ1-2; the D call of TRBD1 is as the table states it, not checked on the DNA. TRBV12-2 is a listed pseudogene. The CDR3 is made up of 15 amino acids. The CDR3 DNA is TGTGCAAGTCGCTCGACCGGGACAGGGGTTCTTGGCTACACCTTC. Translated, it gives CASRSTGTGVLGYTF.

J is TRBJ1-2 and V is TRBV10-3; 9 bases match TRBD1. Germline V gene lookup returns CDR1 ENHRY and CDR2 SYGVKD. Germline trimming cut 6 bases from V and 3 bases from J; bases unmatched to any gene: 23. This CDR3 spans 20 amino acids. CDR3 residues: CAIRPGQGTTQLRGDYGYTF. As DNA, the CDR3 is TGTGCCATCAGACCGGGACAGGGAACTACCCAGCTCAGGGGGGACTATGGCTACACCTTC.

V and J are TRBV6-6 and TRBJ2-1; D is unclear. Trimming took off 0 bases at V and 5 bases at J, with 8 bases between the two ends. Germline CDR1 and CDR2: MNHNY and SVGAGI (reference sequence). This CDR3 spans 14 amino acids. The CDR3 DNA is TGTGCCAGCAGTTACTCATCGCAGGACAATGAGCAGTTCTTC. As protein: CASSYSSQDNEQFF.

The chain is built from TRBV15 and TRBJ1-5; D perhaps matches TRBD1 (5 bases). The germline V gene encodes CDR1 LNHNV and CDR2 YYDKDF (reference sequence). The CDR3 spans 18 residues. V was shortened by 3 bases and J by 1 base, with 19 bases between the two germline ends. The CDR3, as DNA: TGTGCCACCAGCAGCGATGGCGTAGGGGCGCGGAGCAATCAGCCCCAGCATTTT. This translates into CATSSDGVGARSNQPQHF.

The chain links TRBV15 to TRBJ1-2; maybe TRBD1 (5 bases). This CDR3 region has 14 residues. Between the trimmed V and J ends, which lost 3 bases and 4 bases, there was a span of 12 bases. CDR1 is LNHNV and CDR2 is YYDKDF in the germline V gene (reference sequence). CDR3 amino acids: CATSRPDRSYGYTF. In DNA form, the CDR3 reads TGTGCCACCAGCAGGCCCGACAGATCCTATGGCTACACCTTC.

In DNA, the CDR3 is TGTGCCAGCAGCTCGCAGGGTTTTAACTATGGCTACACCTTC. It is translated as CASSSQGFNYGYTF. The chain uses TRBV7-9 and TRBJ1-2, with TRBD1 as a possible D gene (5 bases). This CDR3 comprises 14 residues. From germline, CDR1 is SEHNR and CDR2 FQNEAQ (reference sequence). Between the trimmed V and J ends, which lost 4 bases and 1 base, there was a span of 10 bases.

V usage is TRBV10-3 and J usage is TRBJ2-3, with a possible D match to TRBD1 (6 bases). The CDR3 length is 16 residues. V dropped 2 bases and J dropped 4 bases, with 16 bases sitting between them. The V gene's germline CDR1 is ENHRY and CDR2 SYGVKD. As DNA, the CDR3 is TGTGCCATCAGTGAGACAGGGTTAAGCAGAGCAGATACGCAGTATTTT. Amino acid sequence: CAISETGLSRADTQYF.

The chain uses TRBV2 and TRBJ2-2, with TRBD1 identical over 10 bases. The trim removed 3 bases at V and 5 bases at J, leaving 3 bases unmatched. The CDR3 is 15 residues long. In germline, CDR1 is SNHLY, CDR2 FYNNEI. DNA of the CDR3: TGTGCCAGCAGTGAGTTGGGACAGGGGACCGGGGAGCTGTTTTTT. Its protein product is CASSELGQGTGELFF.

In this sample, this clone turned up once. The chain couples TRBV19 to TRBJ2-5, with 10 positions matching TRBD2. Germline V CDR1 and CDR2: LNHDA, SQIVND (reference sequence). V dropped 9 bases and J dropped 4; count of bases not matched to a gene: 5. The CDR3 totals 13 residues. CDR3 bases: TGTGCCAGCAAACTAGCGGGGTCAGAGACCCAGTACTTC. As protein: CASKLAGSETQYF.

The rearrangement uses TRBV29-1 and TRBJ1-1; D remains ambiguous. Germline V gene data show CDR1 as SQVTM and CDR2 as ANQGSEA. Trimming removed 2 bases from V and 1 base from J, with 8 bases in between. This CDR3 contains 13 residues. CDR3 in DNA: TGCAGCGTTGAAAAGACGGGGAACACTGAAGCTTTCTTT. Protein product: CSVEKTGNTEAFF.

This chain links TRBV27 with TRBJ2-2; D gene uncertain. The germline gives CDR1 MNHEY, CDR2 SMNVEV (reference sequence). Trimming removed 4 bases at V and 7 bases at J, with 16 bases between. This CDR3 is 15 amino acids long. For the CDR3, the DNA is TGTGCCAGCAGTTCTTCATGGCTTCCGAACGGGGAGCTGTTTTTT. Translated: CASSSSWLPNGELFF.

The chain has TRBV27 and TRBJ2-1; 8 bases match TRBD1. V dropped 6 bases and J dropped 7; count of bases not matched to a gene: 17. Looked up from germline, CDR1 is MNHEY and CDR2 is SMNVEV (reference sequence). The CDR3 has 17 amino acids. The CDR3 DNA follows: TGTGCCAGCAGACCTTTGGGCCCATCAGGGGGCAGGAATGAGCAGTTCTTC. Encoded protein: CASRPLGPSGGRNEQFF.

The V and J genes are TRBV5-4 and TRBJ2-2, with TRBD2 matching 13 bases. Germline V gene sequence: CDR1 SGHNT, CDR2 YYREEE (reference sequence). The CDR3 covers 16 residues. The V and J ends lost 4 bases and 3 bases, in that order; junction bases with no gene match: 3. For the CDR3, the DNA is TGTGCCAGCAGCATTGGACTAGCGGGGGACACCGGGGAGCTGTTTTTT. This codes for CASSIGLAGDTGELFF.

The CDR3 spells CASSNWDPGDIQYF. CDR3 DNA sequence: TGTGCCAGTAGTAACTGGGACCCAGGGGACATTCAGTACTTC. The chain is built from TRBV19 and TRBJ2-4; D perhaps matches TRBD1 (6 bases). V lost 4 bases and J lost 8, with 15 bases in between. This CDR3 region has 14 residues. Germline CDR1 is LNHDA and CDR2 is SQIVND (reference sequence).

This chain links TRBV5-6 with TRBJ2-5; D gene uncertain. V lost 3 bases and J lost 4, with 10 bases in between. CDR3 size: 13 residues. Germline CDR1 is SGHDT and CDR2 is YYEEEE. CDR3 in DNA: TGTGCCAGCAGCTCCGAAGCCCGAGAGACCCAGTACTTC. Amino acid sequence: CASSSEARETQYF.